The 18 T cell receptor beta chains reported below all come from one sample, sequenced in a study of spatial heterogeneity in lung cancer. TCRdb re-called the 5' RACE reads through MiXCR, storing one row per CDR3 protein. This table has approximately 92,000 distinct CDR3 sequences, more than 10% appearing once. Regarding time point: sample taken at primary tumor resection. The specimen was PBMCs, collected at surgery. The receptors here all came from a male donor with early-stage non-small cell lung cancer.

The V gene is TRBV30, the J gene TRBJ2-7; TRBD1 might be the D (6 bases). Trimming left V 1 base short and J 2 bases short, with 12 bases between. The germline V gene encodes CDR1 GTSNPN and CDR2 SVGIG (reference sequence). There are 14 residues in the CDR3. The CDR3 region is CAWSGDTGPYEQYF. CDR3 bases: TGTGCCTGGAGTGGGGACACCGGCCCCTACGAGCAGTACTTC.

This clonotype turned up a few times. The chain uses TRBV28 and TRBJ1-2; unclear D gene. V lost 5 bases and J 4 bases, leaving 17 bases between the germline ends. The CDR3 is made up of 15 amino acids. CDR1 is MDHEN and CDR2 is SYDVKM in the germline V gene. The CDR3 spells CASSAHPGEGYGYTF. CDR3 DNA sequence: TGTGCCAGCAGTGCCCACCCCGGGGAGGGCTATGGCTACACCTTC.

This clonotype was detected ten times or more. The rearrangement uses TRBV20-1 and TRBJ2-3; 9 nucleotides align to TRBD2. CDR3 length equals 12 residues. Germline trimming cut 7 bases from V and 7 bases from J; bases unmatched to any gene: 6. CDR1 is DFQATT, CDR2 SNEGSKA, per germline (reference sequence). CDR3 DNA sequence: TGCAGTGTGGGTAGCGGGAGCTATACGCAGTATTTT. It encodes CSVGSGSYTQYF.

The table lists this clonotype with many counts. The CDR3 loop reads CASSLPGVQGETQYF. DNA of the CDR3: TGTGCCAGCAGTTTACCAGGAGTCCAGGGGGAGACCCAGTACTTC. V and J are TRBV12-3 or TRBV12-4 and TRBJ2-5, with TRBD1 as a possible D gene (6 bases). The CDR3 has 15 amino acids. V shed 2 bases and J shed 5 bases, with 15 bases lying between them.

With respect to this clonotype: Just one base apart from a much larger clone, this may be a read error. CDR3 sequence: CASSLGDRDTEAFF. The CDR3, as DNA: TGCGCCAGCAGCTTGGGGGACAGGGACACTGAAGCTTTCTTT. V usage is TRBV5-1 and J usage is TRBJ1-1; 9 bases align to TRBD1. The CDR3 is made up of 14 amino acids. V lost 0 bases and J lost 3; bases outside the gene matches: 0. Germline lookup yields CDR1 SGHRS and CDR2 YFSETQ.

This chain links TRBV5-1 with TRBJ2-7; TRBD1 or TRBD2 may be the D gene (6 bases each). The CDR3 sequence is 13 residues long. Trimming removed 9 bases from V and 3 bases from J, with 16 bases in between. Germline values: CDR1 SGHRS, CDR2 YFSETQ. CDR3 bases: TGCGCCACATCTCCGGGGGCGGACTACGAGCAGTACTTC. Translation: CATSPGADYEQYF. Full variable domain (rest looked up from reference TRBV5-1 and TRBJ2-7): KAGVTQTPRYLIKTRGQQVTLSCSPISGHRSVSWYQQTPGQGLQFLFEYFSETQRNKGNFPGRFSGRQFSNSRSEMNVSTLELGDSALYLCATSPGADYEQYFGPGTRLTVT.

The chain is built from TRBV6-6 and TRBJ2-1; 12 positions agree with TRBD2. Trimming removed 2 bases from V and 7 bases from J; junction bases left unmatched: 15. The CDR3 is made up of 19 amino acids. Germline lookup yields CDR1 MNHNY and CDR2 SVGAGI (reference sequence). CDR3: CASSYVTSGSKPKWNEQFF. The CDR3 region has the DNA TGTGCCAGCAGTTACGTGACTAGCGGGAGTAAGCCAAAATGGAATGAGCAGTTCTTC.

At least ten counts were recorded for this clonotype. The rearrangement links TRBV3-1 to TRBJ2-5, with 10 bases identical to TRBD2. Germline V lookup: CDR1 LGHDT, CDR2 YNNKEL (reference sequence). V was clipped by 3 bases and J by 2 bases; unmatched bases: 9. CDR3 length: 17 residues. The CDR3 loop is CASSQGISSGGQETQYF. CDR3 nucleotide sequence: TGTGCCAGCAGCCAGGGAATTTCTAGCGGGGGTCAAGAGACCCAGTACTTC.

The J gene is TRBJ2-5, the V gene TRBV20-1, with TRBD1 as a possible D gene (6 bases). From germline, CDR1 is DFQATT and CDR2 SNEGSKA (reference sequence). Trimming left V 6 bases short and J 5 bases short, with 19 bases between. This CDR3 region has 14 residues. The CDR3 DNA follows: TGCAGTGCAGACACCAACCAGGGGACCGAGACCCAGTACTTC. It is translated as CSADTNQGTETQYF.

This clonotype has a count of ten or more. V usage is TRBV2 and J usage is TRBJ2-4; D may correspond to TRBD1 or TRBD2 (5 bases each). The germline gives CDR1 SNHLY, CDR2 FYNNEI. The V end lost 3 bases, the J end lost 8 bases, and 17 bases lay between the germline ends. The CDR3 contains 15 residues. CDR3 loop: CASSEFGGASYIQYF. The CDR3 nucleotides read TGTGCCAGCAGTGAGTTTGGGGGAGCCAGCTACATTCAGTACTTC.

This clonotype was counted between two and nine times. The chain employs TRBV11-2 and TRBJ2-4, with TRBD1 identical over 7 bases. Germline V CDR1 and CDR2: SGHAT, FQNNGV. V lost 3 bases to trimming and J lost 2 bases; unmatched junction nucleotides: 7. The CDR3 runs 16 residues. Written as DNA, the CDR3 is TGTGCCAGCAGCTTGGACAGGAGGCAACCCAAAAACATTCAGTACTTC. Protein: CASSLDRRQPKNIQYF.

V is TRBV6-2 or TRBV6-3 and J is TRBJ1-1, with TRBD1 matching 7 bases. V lost 6 bases, J lost 0 bases, and 4 bases stayed unmatched. The germline V gene encodes CDR1 MNHEY and CDR2 SVGEGT. The CDR3 is made up of 14 amino acids. The CDR3 sequence: CASRPGQLNTEAFF. CDR3 nucleotides: TGTGCCAGCAGACCGGGACAGCTGAACACTGAAGCTTTCTTT.

CDR3 amino acids: CASRRLLSDTQYF. The CDR3 bases are TGTGCCAGCAGGAGACTGCTATCGGATACGCAGTATTTT. V and J are TRBV2 and TRBJ2-3; no reliable D call. V was clipped by 6 bases and J by 6 bases, with 13 bases between them. This CDR3 spans 13 amino acids. Germline CDR1 reads SNHLY; CDR2 reads FYNNEI. Based on the CDR3 plus reference TRBV2 and TRBJ2-3, the full variable domain is EPEVTQTPSHQVTQMGQEVILRCVPISNHLYFYWYRQILGQKVEFLVSFYNNEISEKSEIFDDQFSVERPDGSNFTLKIRSTKLEDSAMYFCASRRLLSDTQYFGPGTRLTVL.

The V gene is TRBV6-2 or TRBV6-3, the J gene TRBJ1-1, with D hard to call. CDR3 length: 13 residues. With 2 bases removed from V and 5 bases from J, the gap between germline ends came to 9 bases. The germline V gene encodes CDR1 MNHEY and CDR2 SVGEGT. CDR3 residues: CASSYVGRTEAFF. The CDR3 coding sequence is TGTGCCAGCAGTTACGTGGGAAGGACTGAAGCTTTCTTT.

This clonotype was counted many times. The chain uses TRBV6-2 or TRBV6-3 and TRBJ2-1, with 11 nucleotides matching TRBD2. The CDR3 is 15 amino acids. The V gene's germline CDR1 is MNHEY and CDR2 SVGEGT. V dropped 8 bases and J dropped 8; count of bases not matched to a gene: 11. CDR3 nucleotides: TGTGCCAGCCAAAGTACTAGCGGGAGAAGCGATGAGCAGTTCTTC. This translates into CASQSTSGRSDEQFF.

This clonotype was detected only a few times. This chain uses TRBV28 with TRBJ2-1; D remains unclear. CDR1 and CDR2 from the germline V gene are MDHEN and SYDVKM. The germline V and J ends were trimmed by 6 bases and 8 bases, with 11 bases remaining between them. The CDR3 is 12 residues long. The DNA of the CDR3 is TGTGCCAGCAGCCGGATCCTGGATGAGCAGTTCTTC. It yields the protein CASSRILDEQFF. Full variable domain (remainder filled in from reference TRBV28 and TRBJ2-1): DVKVTQSSRYLVKRTGEKVFLECVQDMDHENMFWYRQDPGLGLRLIYFSYDVKMKEKGDIPEGYSVSREKKERFSLILESASTNQTSMYLCASSRILDEQFFGPGTRLTVL.

This clonotype was seen at least ten times. V gene TRBV7-2 combines with J gene TRBJ2-3, with 7 bases fitting TRBD1. V lost 4 bases and J lost 2; bases outside the gene matches: 6. Per the germline V gene, CDR1 is SGHTA and CDR2 is FQGNSA. The CDR3 extends over 15 amino acids. This chain's CDR3 is CASSSWGQPTDTQYF. DNA for the CDR3: TGTGCCAGCAGCTCATGGGGACAGCCCACAGATACGCAGTATTTT.

This clonotype was seen only once. The chain combines TRBV4-1 with TRBJ2-2; D is undetermined. The V end was cut by 2 bases, the J end by 2 bases, with 12 bases between. The CDR3 totals 16 residues. CDR1 is MGHRA, CDR2 YSYEKL, per germline. The chain's CDR3 is CASSQFGRRNTGELFF. CDR3 nucleotides: TGCGCCAGCAGCCAATTTGGCAGGAGAAACACCGGGGAGCTGTTTTTT.